This T cell receptor beta chain was captured in a study of T cells in Graves' hyperthyroidism and ophthalmopathy. This clonotype came up many times. Its target is not known. Germline CDR1 reads KGHSH; CDR2 reads LQKENI. V dropped 4 bases and J dropped 5; count of bases not matched to a gene: 9. The CDR3 is made up of 16 amino acids. Study observations and caveats: Separation of ophthalmopathy from stable hyperthyroidism was achieved by a 13 V-J model.

RNA transcripts provided the source from which TCR beta CDR3 regions were amplified. HTBI primers were the set used in a first-round RT-PCR of the TCR CDR3. Via MiXCR, TCRdb re-called the multiplex PCR reads, giving one row per CDR3 protein. The table has around 180,000 distinct CDR3 sequences, over 15% seen once. Material: blood. This clonotype was obtained from a woman aged 50 to 60 with Graves' hyperthyroidism. The chain employs TRBV18 and TRBJ2-1; 9 bases line up with TRBD2. In DNA form, the CDR3 reads TGTGCCAGCTCACAACGAGCGGGGGGATTTAACAATGAGCAGTTCTTC. Translated, it gives CASSQRAGGFNNEQFF.